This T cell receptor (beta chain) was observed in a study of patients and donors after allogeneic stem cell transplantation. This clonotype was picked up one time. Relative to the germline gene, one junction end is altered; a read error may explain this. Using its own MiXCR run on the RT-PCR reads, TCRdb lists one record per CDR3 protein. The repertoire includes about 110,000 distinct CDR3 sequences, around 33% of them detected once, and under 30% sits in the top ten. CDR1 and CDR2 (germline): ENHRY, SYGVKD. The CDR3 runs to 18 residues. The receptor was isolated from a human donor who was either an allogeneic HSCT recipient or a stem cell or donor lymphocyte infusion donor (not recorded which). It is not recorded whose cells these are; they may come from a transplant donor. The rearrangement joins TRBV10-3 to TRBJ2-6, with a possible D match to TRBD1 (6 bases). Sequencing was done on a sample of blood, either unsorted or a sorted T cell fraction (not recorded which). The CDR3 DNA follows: TGTGCCGTCAGTTCACTAGACAGGCGCCTCGTAGGGGCCAACGTCCTGACTTTC. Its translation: CAVSSLDRRLVGANVLTF.